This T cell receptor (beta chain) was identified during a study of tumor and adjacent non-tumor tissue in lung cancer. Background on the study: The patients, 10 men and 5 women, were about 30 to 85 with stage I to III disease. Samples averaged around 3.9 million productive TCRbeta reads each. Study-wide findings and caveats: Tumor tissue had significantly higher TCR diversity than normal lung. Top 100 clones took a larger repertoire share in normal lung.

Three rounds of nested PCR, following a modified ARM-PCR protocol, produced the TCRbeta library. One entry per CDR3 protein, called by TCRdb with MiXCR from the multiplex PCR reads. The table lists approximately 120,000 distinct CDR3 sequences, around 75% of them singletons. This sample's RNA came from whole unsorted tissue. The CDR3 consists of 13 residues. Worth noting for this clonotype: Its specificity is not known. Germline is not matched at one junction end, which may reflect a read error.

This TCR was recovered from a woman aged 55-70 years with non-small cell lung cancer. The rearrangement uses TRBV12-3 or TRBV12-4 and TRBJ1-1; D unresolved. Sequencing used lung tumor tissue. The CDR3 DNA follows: TGTGTCAGCAATCTAGAGATGGGTGCTGAAGATTTCTTT. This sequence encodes CVSNLEMGAEDFF.